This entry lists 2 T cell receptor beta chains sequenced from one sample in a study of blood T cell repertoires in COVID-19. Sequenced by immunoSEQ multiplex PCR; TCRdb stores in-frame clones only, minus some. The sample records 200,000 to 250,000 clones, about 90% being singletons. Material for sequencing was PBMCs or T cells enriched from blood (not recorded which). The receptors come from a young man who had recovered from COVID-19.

The CDR3 DNA is TGTGCCAGCTCTGAGCGGGGGGACGTTCCCTACGAGCAGTACTTC. Translated: CASSERGDVPYEQYF. The chain employs TRBV2 and TRBJ2-7, with TRBD2 matching over 9 bases. V gave up 8 bases and J gave up 2 bases; unmatched junction bases: 10. In germline, CDR1 is SNHLY, CDR2 FYNNEI. The length of the CDR3 is 15 residues.

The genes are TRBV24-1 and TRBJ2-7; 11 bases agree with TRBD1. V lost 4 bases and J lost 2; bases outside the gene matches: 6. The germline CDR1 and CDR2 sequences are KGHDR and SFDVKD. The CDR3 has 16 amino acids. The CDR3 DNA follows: TGTGCCACCAGTGACACCGGGACAGGGGGAACCTACGAGCAGTACTTC. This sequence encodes CATSDTGTGGTYEQYF.